This T cell receptor beta chain is drawn from a study of T cell clones after liver transplantation. On the study more broadly: Post-transplant blood was tracked for graft-donor-reactive T cell clones identified in a pre-transplant mixed lymphocyte reaction. General study points: Post-transplant time points were not standardized, so conclusions are preliminary. A larger donor-reactive than third-party decline suggested partial antigen-specific deletion.

Trimming left V 7 bases short and J 2 bases short, with 18 bases between. The CDR3 runs to 16 residues. CDR1 MDHEN and CDR2 SYDVKM come from the germline V gene. As to this clone: Antigen: not known.

TCRdb's table, derived via immunoSEQ multiplex PCR, lists solely in-frame clones and lacks some. The sample contains roughly 100,000 clones, approximately 78% of which appear only once. The TCR sequence derives from a human donor who received a liver transplant. The chain links TRBV28 to TRBJ1-3, with TRBD1 as a possible D gene (6 bases). This specimen was CD4+ T cells from blood, taken before liver transplant. The CDR3, as DNA: TGTGCCAGCACCCTAAGGGGGAGAGGGGCTGGAAACACCATATATTTT. It codes for CASTLRGRGAGNTIYF.